Here is one T cell receptor (beta chain) with its context. The antigen remains unidentified. Caucasian individuals from Russia who were healthy and aged about 6 to 100 acted as donors. Each sample yielded at least 7 million isolated PBMCs. This specimen belongs to a study of blood T cells in healthy people across ages. Findings of the study overall: Aged donors had fewer naive CD4+ cells and lower diversity than long-lived donors.

A sample-barcoded 5' primer and a J-beta primer mix were used in a second PCR of about 6 to 11 cycles. One entry per CDR3 protein, called by TCRdb with MiXCR from the 5' RACE reads. The table includes 1.8 million or so distinct CDR3 sequences, around 40% detected once. Sequenced material: blood. The TCR comes from a human donor in good health.

CDR3 in DNA: TGCAGTGCTAGAGATCCGGGCTTGGTCGAGACCCAGTTCTTC. As protein: CSARDPGLVETQFF. The V and J genes are TRBV20-1 and TRBJ2-1; D gene ambiguous. Trimming removed 0 bases from V and 13 bases from J, with 19 bases in between. This CDR3 spans 14 amino acids. Germline CDR1 and CDR2: DFQATT and SNEGSKA (reference sequence).